What follows describes a single TCR beta chain. After removal of 4 bases from V and 6 bases from J, the junction contained 11 bases not matched to a gene. Germline V gene data show CDR1 as SGHVS and CDR2 as FQNEAQ. This CDR3 has 17 amino acids. Original data processing: Amplification from reference gene primers served as the basis for estimated nucleated cell counts. Clones were sequenced by immunoSEQ multiplex PCR, and TCRdb holds only the in-frame ones, with some missing. Clonal size and the V and J genes are those of that table, whereas D and trimming came from the DNA. The top ten clones hold 0.95% to 1.5% of a sample with about 100,000 clones, 80% to 90% of them seen once. This sample was taken from a study of blood T cell repertoires in COVID-19. The wider study: Specimens from acute and convalescent COVID-19 originated in the United States, Italy and Spain. PBMCs, B-cell-depleted T cells, or T cells were the source of the cDNA or gDNA that made up the material.

The sequence was obtained from a man at least 80 years old with active or convalescent COVID-19. The chain is built from TRBV7-8 and TRBJ1-5; 11 bases are shared with TRBD1. The sequenced sample consisted of peripheral blood. In DNA, the CDR3 is TGTGCCAGCAGCTCCCCTCCCCGGACAGGGGGCGCTCAGCCCCAGCATTTT. This codes for CASSSPPRTGGAQPQHF. The full variable domain, rest sourced from reference TRBV7-8 and TRBJ1-5, is GAGVSQSPRYKVAKRGQDVALRCDPISGHVSLFWYQQALGQGPEFLTYFQNEAQLDKSGLPSDRFFAERPEGSVSTLKIQRTQQEDSAVYLCASSSPPRTGGAQPQHFGDGTRLSIL.